Listed below are T cell receptor beta chains from one sample, sequenced in a study of cytomegalovirus exposure and HLA in healthy donors. Only in-frame clones appear in the TCRdb table, and some are missing; sequencing was by immunoSEQ multiplex PCR. The data show 150,000 to 200,000 clones, 83% seen once. The material sequenced was PBMCs. Receptor source: a man aged 50 or older in good health and CMV-seropositive. CDR3s include the opening cysteine and the closing phenylalanine or tryptophan. Fields, in order: V gene, J gene, D gene, clone size, CDR3 protein, CDR3 DNA. A D gene is named only where the DNA matches it firmly. The listing skips clone size in some rows; elsewhere it reads once, few, many or a size class.

TRBV5-1	TRBJ2-3	TRBD2	NA	CASSSGTSGGGNTDTQYF	TGCGCCAGCAGCTCTGGGACTAGCGGGGGGGGAAACACAGATACGCAGTATTTT
TRBV28	TRBJ2-1	TRBD1	NA	CASRTGTGVYNEQFF	TGTGCCAGCAGGACCGGGACAGGGGTCTACAATGAGCAGTTCTTC
TRBV29-1	TRBJ2-3	NA	NA	CSEGLSDTQYF	TGCAGCGAGGGACTTTCAGATACGCAGTATTTT
TRBV4-2	TRBJ1-5	TRBD1	NA	CASSQESDRAFNQPQHF	TGTGCCAGCAGCCAAGAATCGGACAGGGCGTTCAATCAGCCCCAGCATTTT
TRBV7-9	TRBJ2-7	NA	NA	CASTQISGEQYF	TGTGCCAGCACTCAGATTTCGGGGGAGCAGTACTTC
TRBV5-1	TRBJ1-2	NA	NA	CASSLDSNYGYTF	TGCGCCAGCAGCTTGGACAGCAACTATGGCTACACCTTC
TRBV30	TRBJ2-7	NA	NA	CAWNQRGRATEQYF	TGTGCCTGGAACCAGAGGGGGAGGGCCACCGAGCAGTACTTC
TRBV4-1	TRBJ1-1	NA	NA	CASSFPGNTEAFF	TGCGCCAGCAGTTTCCCGGGAAACACTGAAGCTTTCTTT
TRBV18	TRBJ2-3	TRBD1	NA	CASSHRGPNTDTQYF	TGTGCCAGCTCACACAGGGGGCCCAACACAGATACGCAGTATTTT
TRBV4-1	TRBJ1-2	TRBD1	few	CASSLAGGANGYTF	TGCGCCAGCAGCCTCGCAGGGGGCGCGAATGGCTACACCTTC
TRBV11-1	TRBJ1-2	TRBD1	NA	CASSPQGAPPNGYTF	TGTGCCAGCAGCCCACAGGGGGCTCCCCCGAATGGCTACACCTTC
TRBV5-6	TRBJ2-1	NA	once	CASSFGGNNEQFF	TGTGCCAGCAGCTTTGGGGGGAACAATGAGCAGTTCTTC
TRBV11-2	TRBJ2-7	NA	few	CASSLESRADEQYF	TGTGCCAGCAGCTTAGAGAGCAGGGCTGACGAGCAGTACTTC
TRBV6-6	TRBJ1-2	NA	few	CASSYGLGVTYGYTF	TGTGCCAGCAGTTACGGTTTAGGGGTGACCTATGGCTACACCTTC
TRBV7-8	TRBJ2-5	TRBD2	NA	CASSLAGSGGARVETQYF	TGTGCCAGCAGCTTAGCGGGTAGCGGGGGGGCCCGGGTAGAGACCCAGTACTTC
TRBV10-3	TRBJ2-7	TRBD1	NA	CAIRGDRNYEQYF	TGTGCCATCAGGGGGGACAGAAACTACGAGCAGTACTTC
TRBV9	TRBJ2-7	TRBD2	NA	CASSVGGGGYEQYF	TGTGCCAGCAGCGTAGGCGGCGGGGGCTACGAGCAGTACTTC
TRBV7-6	TRBJ2-3	TRBD2	NA	CASSPYSGGRGDTQYF	TGTGCCAGCAGCCCATATAGCGGGGGGCGGGGAGATACGCAGTATTTT
TRBV5-1	TRBJ1-1	NA	NA	CASSSEGPQGEAFF	TGCGCCAGCAGCTCGGAAGGCCCCCAGGGTGAAGCTTTCTTT
TRBV10-1	TRBJ2-3	NA	NA	CASSVAGITDTQYF	TGCGCCAGCAGTGTTGCGGGGATCACAGATACGCAGTATTTT
TRBV5-4	TRBJ1-2	NA	NA	CASSLQGTNYGYTF	TGTGCCAGCAGCTTACAGGGCACTAACTATGGCTACACCTTC
TRBV12-5	TRBJ1-1	NA	NA	CASGLVGGTEAFF	TGTGCTAGTGGTTTGGTTGGGGGGACTGAAGCTTTCTTT
TRBV5-5	TRBJ2-7	TRBD1	NA	CASSSPFNRQGDAQYF	TGTGCCAGCAGCTCCCCCTTCAACCGACAGGGTGACGCACAGTACTTC
TRBV11-2	TRBJ2-7	TRBD2	once	CASSLVTSVSYEQYF	TGTGCCAGCAGCTTAGTGACTAGCGTCTCCTACGAGCAGTACTTC
TRBV19	TRBJ2-7	NA	NA	CASSIWQGTLREQYF	TGTGCCAGTAGTATCTGGCAGGGTACCCTTCGAGAGCAGTACTTC
TRBV6-6	TRBJ2-2	TRBD2	NA	CASRESGGAGELFF	TGTGCCAGCAGAGAAAGCGGGGGGGCCGGGGAGCTGTTTTTT
TRBV5-1	TRBJ2-5	NA	once	CASSLESRVGETQYF	TGCGCCAGCAGCTTGGAATCCAGGGTCGGGGAGACCCAGTACTTC
TRBV6-5	TRBJ1-2	TRBD1	NA	CASSDRGYGYTF	TGTGCCAGCAGTGACAGGGGCTATGGCTACACCTTC
TRBV5-4	TRBJ1-5	TRBD1	NA	CASSLDRGINQPQHF	TGTGCCAGCAGCTTGGACAGGGGAATTAATCAGCCCCAGCATTTT
TRBV5-1	TRBJ2-6	NA	NA	CASSAGDGANVLTF	TGCGCCAGCAGCGCCGGGGATGGGGCCAACGTCCTGACTTTC
TRBV11-3	TRBJ2-2	NA	NA	CASSADGGPAGELFF	TGTGCCAGCAGCGCTGACGGAGGGCCTGCCGGGGAGCTGTTTTTT
TRBV27	TRBJ2-7	NA	once	CASKLHQGGTYEQYF	TGTGCCAGCAAACTTCACCAGGGGGGAACCTACGAGCAGTACTTC
TRBV19	TRBJ1-1	NA	NA	CASTSWGRLNTEAFF	TGTGCCAGTACCTCCTGGGGCAGGTTAAACACTGAAGCTTTCTTT
TRBV5-6	TRBJ2-4	NA	NA	CASSLGRSRLAKNIQYF	TGTGCCAGCAGCTTGGGCCGGTCCAGACTAGCCAAAAACATTCAGTACTTC
TRBV4-2	TRBJ2-1	TRBD1	NA	CASSQEMAGGNEQFF	TGTGCCAGCAGCCAAGAGATGGCAGGGGGTAATGAGCAGTTCTTC
TRBV27	TRBJ1-1	NA	NA	CASSINKNTEAFF	TGTGCCAGCAGTATAAACAAGAACACTGAAGCTTTCTTT
TRBV27	TRBJ2-5	NA	NA	CASGYRVGETQYF	TGTGCCAGCGGCTACAGGGTTGGGGAGACCCAGTACTTC
TRBV29-1	TRBJ2-7	NA	NA	CSVETAYEQYF	TGCAGCGTTGAGACAGCTTACGAGCAGTACTTC
TRBV7-3	TRBJ2-1	TRBD2	NA	CASSLRAGASNEQFF	TGTGCCAGCAGCTTAAGGGCGGGAGCATCGAATGAGCAGTTCTTC
TRBV7-3	TRBJ2-3	TRBD2	NA	CASSPIAGVGDTQYF	TGTGCCAGCAGCCCCATAGCGGGGGTCGGAGATACGCAGTATTTT
TRBV7-7	TRBJ2-2	NA	NA	CASSLDPGNTGELFF	TGTGCCAGCAGCTTAGACCCGGGGAACACCGGGGAGCTGTTTTTT
TRBV6-1	TRBJ2-2	NA	NA	CASSDALGGTGELFF	TGTGCCAGCAGTGACGCTCTGGGGGGCACCGGGGAGCTGTTTTTT
TRBV18	TRBJ1-2	TRBD1	NA	CASSPEGAGYGYTF	TGTGCCAGCTCACCAGAGGGGGCAGGGTATGGCTACACCTTC
TRBV7-9	TRBJ2-3	NA	NA	CSSSVPRDQAPHTQYF	TGTTCCAGCAGCGTACCGCGGGACCAAGCTCCTCATACGCAGTATTTT
TRBV28	TRBJ2-2	TRBD1	NA	CASIRGGALNTGELFF	TGTGCCAGCATCAGAGGGGGCGCACTGAACACCGGGGAGCTGTTTTTT
TRBV4-1	TRBJ1-1	NA	few	CASSQAYTDNTEAFF	TGCGCCAGCAGCCAAGCCTACACAGACAACACTGAAGCTTTCTTT
TRBV6-5	TRBJ2-7	TRBD1	NA	CASRPLGTGTYEQYF	TGTGCCAGCAGACCATTAGGGACAGGGACTTACGAGCAGTACTTC
TRBV2	TRBJ2-7	TRBD2	NA	CASVSGDSSYEQYF	TGTGCCAGCGTTAGCGGGGATTCCTCCTACGAGCAGTACTTC
TRBV7-3	TRBJ2-1	TRBD2	NA	CASSLRVAGEPVYNEQFF	TGTGCCAGCAGCTTAAGGGTAGCGGGAGAACCTGTCTACAATGAGCAGTTCTTC
TRBV6-1	TRBJ2-7	TRBD1	NA	CASSEAAGGEYEQYF	TGTGCCAGCAGTGAAGCGGCAGGGGGCGAATACGAGCAGTACTTC
TRBV6-6	TRBJ2-1	TRBD2	NA	CASRQQRGGPNEQFF	TGTGCCAGCAGGCAGCAGAGGGGAGGGCCGAATGAGCAGTTCTTC